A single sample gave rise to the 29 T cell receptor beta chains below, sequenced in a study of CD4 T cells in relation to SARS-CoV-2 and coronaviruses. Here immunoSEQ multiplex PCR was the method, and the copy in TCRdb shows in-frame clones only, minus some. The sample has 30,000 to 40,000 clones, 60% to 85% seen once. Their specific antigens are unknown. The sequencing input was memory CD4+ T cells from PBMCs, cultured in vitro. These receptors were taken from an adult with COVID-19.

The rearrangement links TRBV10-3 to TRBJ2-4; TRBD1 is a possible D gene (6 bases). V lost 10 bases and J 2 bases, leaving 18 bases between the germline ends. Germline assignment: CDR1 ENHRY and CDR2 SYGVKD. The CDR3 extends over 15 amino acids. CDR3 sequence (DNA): TGTGCCAGTTCAGGGGCTATCGGTTCCAAAAACATTCAGTACTTC. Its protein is CASSGAIGSKNIQYF.

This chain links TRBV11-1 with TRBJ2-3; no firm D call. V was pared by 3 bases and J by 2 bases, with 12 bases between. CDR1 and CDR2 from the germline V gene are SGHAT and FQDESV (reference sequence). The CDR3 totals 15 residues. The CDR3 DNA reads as TGTGCCAGCAGCTTTGTGTCAGTATCCACAGATACGCAGTATTTT. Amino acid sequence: CASSFVSVSTDTQYF.

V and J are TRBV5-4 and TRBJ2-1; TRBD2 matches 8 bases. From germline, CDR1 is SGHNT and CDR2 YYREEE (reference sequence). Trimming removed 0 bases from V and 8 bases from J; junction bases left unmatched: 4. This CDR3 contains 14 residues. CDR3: CASSLGGRSHEQFF. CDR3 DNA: TGTGCCAGCAGCTTGGGCGGGAGGAGCCATGAGCAGTTCTTC.

CDR3 sequence (DNA): TGTGCCACCAGCATGGAGAGCAATCAGCCCCAGCATTTT. Amino acids: CATSMESNQPQHF. J is TRBJ1-5 and V is TRBV15; no definite D call. This CDR3 region has 13 residues. CDR1 is LNHNV and CDR2 is YYDKDF in the germline V gene (reference sequence). The V gene lost 4 bases and the J gene lost 1 base, with 5 bases spanning the gap.

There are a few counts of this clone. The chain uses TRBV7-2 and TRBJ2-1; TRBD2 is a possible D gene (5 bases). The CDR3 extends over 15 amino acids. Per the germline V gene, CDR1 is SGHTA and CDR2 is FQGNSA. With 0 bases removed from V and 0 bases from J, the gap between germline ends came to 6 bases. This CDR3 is CASSLAGSSYNEQFF. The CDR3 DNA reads TGTGCCAGCAGCTTAGCGGGGAGCTCCTACAATGAGCAGTTCTTC.

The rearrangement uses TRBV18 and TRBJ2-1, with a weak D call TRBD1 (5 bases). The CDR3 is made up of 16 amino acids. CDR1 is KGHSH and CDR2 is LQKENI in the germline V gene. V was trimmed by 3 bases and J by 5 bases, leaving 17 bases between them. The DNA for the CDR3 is TGTGCCAGCTCACCGGGATTGGGGCCAGGGAACAATGAGCAGTTCTTC. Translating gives CASSPGLGPGNNEQFF.

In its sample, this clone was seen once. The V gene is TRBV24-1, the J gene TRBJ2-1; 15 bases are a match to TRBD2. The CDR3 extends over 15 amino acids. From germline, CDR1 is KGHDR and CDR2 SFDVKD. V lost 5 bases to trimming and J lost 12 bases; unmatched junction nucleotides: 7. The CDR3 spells CATSGLGLAGGGQFF. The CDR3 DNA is TGTGCCACCAGTGGATTGGGACTAGCGGGAGGTGGGCAGTTCTTC.

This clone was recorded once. The CDR3 loop is CASRGQLSSYEQYF. The DNA for the CDR3 is TGTGCCAGCAGGGGACAGCTGAGCTCCTACGAGCAGTACTTC. V gene TRBV5-6 combines with J gene TRBJ2-7; 7 nucleotides match TRBD1. The germline gives CDR1 SGHDT, CDR2 YYEEEE. V was pared by 5 bases and J by 0 bases, with 5 bases of the junction left unmatched. The CDR3 spans 14 residues.

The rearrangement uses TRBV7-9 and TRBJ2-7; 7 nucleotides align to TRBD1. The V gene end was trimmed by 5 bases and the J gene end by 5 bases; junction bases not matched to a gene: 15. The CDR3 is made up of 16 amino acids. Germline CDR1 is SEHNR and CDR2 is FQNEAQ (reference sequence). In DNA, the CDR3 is TGTGCCAGCAGCGGCCGCGACAGGGCCGTCATAAACGAGCAGTACTTC. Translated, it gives CASSGRDRAVINEQYF.

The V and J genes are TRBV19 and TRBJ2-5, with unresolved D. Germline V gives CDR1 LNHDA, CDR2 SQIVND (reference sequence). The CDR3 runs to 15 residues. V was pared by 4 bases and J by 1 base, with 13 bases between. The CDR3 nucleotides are TGTGCCAGTAGTAATCCGTCCACGAGCCAAGAGACCCAGTACTTC. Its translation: CASSNPSTSQETQYF.

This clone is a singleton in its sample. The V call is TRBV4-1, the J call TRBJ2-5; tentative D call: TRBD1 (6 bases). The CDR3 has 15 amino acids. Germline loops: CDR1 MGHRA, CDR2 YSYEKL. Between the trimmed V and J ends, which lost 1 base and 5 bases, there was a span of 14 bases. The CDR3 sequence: CASSQAGQGGETQYF. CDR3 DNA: TGCGCCAGCAGCCAAGCGGGACAAGGTGGGGAGACCCAGTACTTC.

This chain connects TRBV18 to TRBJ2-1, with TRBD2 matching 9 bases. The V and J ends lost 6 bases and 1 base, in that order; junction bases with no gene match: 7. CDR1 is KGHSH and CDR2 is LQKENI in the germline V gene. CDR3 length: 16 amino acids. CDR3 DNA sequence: TGTGCCAGCTCCCCCCCCAGCGGGAGGTCCTACAATGAGCAGTTCTTC. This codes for CASSPPSGRSYNEQFF.

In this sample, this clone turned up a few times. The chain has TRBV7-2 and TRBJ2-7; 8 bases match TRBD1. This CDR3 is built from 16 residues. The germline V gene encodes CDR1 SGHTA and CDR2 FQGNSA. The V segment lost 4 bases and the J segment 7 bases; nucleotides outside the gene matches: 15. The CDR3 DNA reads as TGTGCCAGCAGCTCCCGGGGCGGACAGGGAAGGTCTGAGCAGTACTTC. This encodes CASSSRGGQGRSEQYF.

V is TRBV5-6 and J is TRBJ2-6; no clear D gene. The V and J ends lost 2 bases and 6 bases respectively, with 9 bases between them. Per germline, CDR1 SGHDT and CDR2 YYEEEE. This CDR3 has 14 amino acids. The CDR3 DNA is TGTGCCAGCAGCTTTTATAAGTCGGCCAACGTCCTGACTTTC. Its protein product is CASSFYKSANVLTF.

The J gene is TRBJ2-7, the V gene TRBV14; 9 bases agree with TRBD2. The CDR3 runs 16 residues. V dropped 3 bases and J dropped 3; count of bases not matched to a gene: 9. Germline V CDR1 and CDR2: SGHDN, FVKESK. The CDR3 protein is CASSHLGGREGYEQYF. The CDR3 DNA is TGTGCCAGCAGCCACCTCGGGGGGCGGGAGGGCTACGAGCAGTACTTC.

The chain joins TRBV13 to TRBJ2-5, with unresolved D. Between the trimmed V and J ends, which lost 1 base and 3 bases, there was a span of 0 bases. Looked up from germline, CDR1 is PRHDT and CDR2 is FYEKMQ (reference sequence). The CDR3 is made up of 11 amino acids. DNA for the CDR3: TGTGCCAGCAGCTTAGAAGAGACCCAGTACTTC. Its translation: CASSLEETQYF.

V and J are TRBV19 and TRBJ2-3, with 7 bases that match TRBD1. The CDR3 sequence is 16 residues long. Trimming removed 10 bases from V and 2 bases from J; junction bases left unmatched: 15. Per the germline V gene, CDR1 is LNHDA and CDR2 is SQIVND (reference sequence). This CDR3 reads CAISKATGKVTDTQYF. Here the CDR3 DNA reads TGTGCCATTTCGAAGGCGACAGGGAAGGTCACAGATACGCAGTATTTT.

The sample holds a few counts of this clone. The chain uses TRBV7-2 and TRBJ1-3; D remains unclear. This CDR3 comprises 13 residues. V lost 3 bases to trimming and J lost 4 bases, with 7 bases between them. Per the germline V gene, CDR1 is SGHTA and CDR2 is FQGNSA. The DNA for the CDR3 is TGTGCCAGCAGCTTGACCCGCGGAAACACCATATATTTT. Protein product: CASSLTRGNTIYF. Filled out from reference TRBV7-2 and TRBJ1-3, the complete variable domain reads GAGVSQSPSNKVTEKGKDVELRCDPISGHTALYWYRQSLGQGLEFLIYFQGNSAPDKSGLPSDRFSAERTGGSVSTLTIQRTQQEDSAVYLCASSLTRGNTIYFGEGSWLTVV.

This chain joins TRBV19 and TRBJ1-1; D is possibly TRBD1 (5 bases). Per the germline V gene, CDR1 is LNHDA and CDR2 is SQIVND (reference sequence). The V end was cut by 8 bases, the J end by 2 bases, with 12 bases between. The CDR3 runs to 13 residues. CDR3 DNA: TGTGCCAGTGGAGGGACGGTTAACACTGAAGCTTTCTTT. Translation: CASGGTVNTEAFF.

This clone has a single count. The CDR3 DNA reads as TGTGCCTGGCCTGAGTCGCGAGAGACCCAGTACTTC. Amino acids: CAWPESRETQYF. This sequence joins TRBV30 and TRBJ2-5; D remains ambiguous. V was pared by 5 bases and J by 4 bases, with 11 bases between. The CDR3 length is 12 residues. CDR1 is GTSNPN, CDR2 SVGIG, per germline (reference sequence).

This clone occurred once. In DNA, the CDR3 is TGTGCCAGCAGCCAACGATTTAGCGGGAGGACCACAGATACGCAGTATTTT. This sequence encodes CASSQRFSGRTTDTQYF. This chain links TRBV3-1 (or the pseudogene TRBV3-2) with TRBJ2-3; 10 bases line up with TRBD2. Germline V lookup: CDR1 LGHDT, CDR2 YNNKEL (reference sequence). CDR3 length: 17 amino acids. Losses at the gene ends were 2 bases for V and 2 bases for J; bases not matched to a gene: 7.

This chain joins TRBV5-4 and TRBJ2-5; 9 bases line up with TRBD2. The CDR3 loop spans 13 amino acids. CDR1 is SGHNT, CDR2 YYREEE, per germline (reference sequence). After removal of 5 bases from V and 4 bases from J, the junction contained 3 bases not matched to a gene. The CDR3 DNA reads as TGTGCCAGCAGGCGGGAGGGCCTAGAGACCCAGTACTTC. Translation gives CASRREGLETQYF.

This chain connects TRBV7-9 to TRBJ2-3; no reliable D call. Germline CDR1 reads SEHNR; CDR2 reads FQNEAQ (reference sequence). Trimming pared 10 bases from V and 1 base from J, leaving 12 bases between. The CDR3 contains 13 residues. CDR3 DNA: TGTGCCACCTCGTACCAAGGCACAGATACGCAGTATTTT. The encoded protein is CATSYQGTDTQYF. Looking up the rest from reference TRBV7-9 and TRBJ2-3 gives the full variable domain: DTGVSQNPRHKITKRGQNVTFRCDPISEHNRLYWYRQTLGQGPEFLTYFQNEAQLEKSRLLSDRFSAERPKGSFSTLEIQRTEQGDSAMYLCATSYQGTDTQYFGPGTRLTVL.

In DNA form, the CDR3 reads TGTGCCAGCTCACCGGACAGCTCAAACTATGGCTACACCTTC. Its translation: CASSPDSSNYGYTF. This chain connects TRBV18 to TRBJ1-2; D possibly corresponds to TRBD1 (6 bases). V lost 3 bases to trimming and J lost 2 bases, with 10 bases between them. The CDR3 extends over 14 amino acids. Germline V gene data show CDR1 as KGHSH and CDR2 as LQKENI.

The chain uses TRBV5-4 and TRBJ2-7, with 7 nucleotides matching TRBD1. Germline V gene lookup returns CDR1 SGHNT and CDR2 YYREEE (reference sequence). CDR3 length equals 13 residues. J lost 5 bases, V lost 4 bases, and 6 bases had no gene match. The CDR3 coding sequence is TGTGCCAGCAGCCCTGACAGGGTGGACGAGCAGTACTTC. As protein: CASSPDRVDEQYF.

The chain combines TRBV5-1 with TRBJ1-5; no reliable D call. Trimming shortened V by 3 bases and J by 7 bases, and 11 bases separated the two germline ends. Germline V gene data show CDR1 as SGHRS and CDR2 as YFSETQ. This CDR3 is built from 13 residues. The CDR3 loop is CASSSELGQPQHF. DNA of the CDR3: TGCGCCAGCAGCTCGGAATTGGGACAGCCCCAGCATTTT.

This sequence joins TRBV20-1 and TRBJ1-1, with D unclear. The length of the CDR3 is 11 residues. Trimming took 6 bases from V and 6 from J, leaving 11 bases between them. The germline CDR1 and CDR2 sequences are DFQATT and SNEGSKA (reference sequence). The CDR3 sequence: CSADGFAEAFF. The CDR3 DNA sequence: TGCAGTGCCGATGGGTTCGCTGAAGCTTTCTTT.

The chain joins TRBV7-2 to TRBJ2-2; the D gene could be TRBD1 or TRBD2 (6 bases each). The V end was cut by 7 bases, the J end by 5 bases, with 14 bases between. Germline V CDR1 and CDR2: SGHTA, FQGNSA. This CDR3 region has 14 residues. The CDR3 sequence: CASTDTGATGELFF. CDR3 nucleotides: TGTGCCAGCACCGATACGGGGGCAACCGGGGAGCTGTTTTTT.

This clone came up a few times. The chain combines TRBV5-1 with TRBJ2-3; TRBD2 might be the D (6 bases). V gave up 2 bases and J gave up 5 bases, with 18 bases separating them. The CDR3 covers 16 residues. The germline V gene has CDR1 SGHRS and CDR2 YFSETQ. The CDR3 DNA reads TGCGCCAGCAGCTTCACGGGGGACGGCTCCGTAGATACGCAGTATTTT. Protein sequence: CASSFTGDGSVDTQYF.